Described below is a single T cell receptor beta chain sequence and its context. The germline V gene has CDR1 MNHNY and CDR2 SVGAGI (reference sequence). This CDR3 has 12 amino acids. The V and J ends lost 7 bases and 10 bases respectively, with 11 bases between them. These data belong to a study of radiation and T cells in renal cell carcinoma. The treatment is: 15 Gy SBRT to primary tumor, nephrectomy 4 weeks later. Generated by immunoSEQ multiplex PCR, the TCRdb table keeps only in-frame clones and is missing some. The sample has 18,000 or so clones; 50% to 70% are singletons. This TCR came from a middle-aged man with renal cell carcinoma. The chain joins TRBV6-6 to TRBJ1-6; no clear D gene. The source was tumor tissue, collected from a patient whose treatment included radiotherapy and nephrectomy. CDR3: CASTGTRSPLHF. CDR3 bases: TGTGCCAGCACGGGTACTCGATCACCCCTCCACTTT.